A single sample is the source of the 21 T cell receptor beta chains below, sequenced in a study of blood T cell repertoires in COVID-19. The protocol was immunoSEQ multiplex PCR, while the TCRdb copy is restricted to in-frame clones and leaves out a portion. The sample includes 450,000 or so clones, 75% to 90% seen only once; the top ten take approximately 0.9%. Source material: peripheral blood. The receptors derive from a young man with COVID-19, enrolled during active disease.

About this clone itself: Distinct nucleotide sequences in the sample also encode this CDR3. DNA for the CDR3: TGTGCCAGCAGCTTAGGCCAGGGCTCGGGAAACACCATATATTTT. Its translation is CASSLGQGSGNTIYF. The chain carries TRBV7-9 and TRBJ1-3; D perhaps matches TRBD1 (5 bases). V lost 1 base and J 4 bases, leaving 11 bases between the germline ends. This CDR3 contains 15 residues. CDR1 is SEHNR, CDR2 FQNEAQ, per germline (reference sequence).

As DNA, the CDR3 is TGCGCCAGCAGCTTTTCGGGGTTCAATGAGCAGTTCTTC. Translating it yields CASSFSGFNEQFF. The rearrangement joins TRBV5-1 to TRBJ2-1; tentatively, D is TRBD2 (5 bases). From germline, CDR1 is SGHRS and CDR2 YFSETQ. CDR3 length equals 13 residues. V was shortened by 2 bases and J by 6 bases, with 9 bases between the two germline ends.

CDR3 nucleotide sequence: TGTGCCAGTAGTATGTTACAGCCCAACGTCCTGACTTTC. Translation gives CASSMLQPNVLTF. The V and J genes are TRBV19 and TRBJ2-6; D unresolved. There are 13 residues in the CDR3. V was pared by 3 bases and J by 8 bases, with 8 bases between. Germline assignment: CDR1 LNHDA and CDR2 SQIVND (reference sequence).

The chain joins TRBV5-6 to TRBJ2-1; 12 bases line up with TRBD1. CDR1 and CDR2 (germline): SGHDT, YYEEEE. The CDR3 sequence is 16 residues long. J gave up 4 bases and V 4 bases, and 6 bases lay outside the gene matches. The CDR3 region is CASSGGQGARYNEQFF. The CDR3 nucleotides are TGTGCCAGCAGCGGGGGACAGGGGGCGCGGTACAATGAGCAGTTCTTC.

The chain carries TRBV3-1 (or the pseudogene TRBV3-2) and TRBJ2-1, with 7 bases aligning to TRBD2. Germline loops: CDR1 LGHDT, CDR2 YNNKEL (reference sequence). V lost 2 bases and J lost 0; bases outside the gene matches: 10. The CDR3 contains 18 residues. The CDR3 sequence: CASSQRLAALFSYNEQFF. Written as DNA, the CDR3 is TGTGCCAGCAGCCAAAGGCTAGCGGCTTTGTTCTCCTACAATGAGCAGTTCTTC.

V is TRBV5-1 and J is TRBJ2-3; D gene ambiguous. The CDR3 consists of 15 residues. V dropped 5 bases and J dropped 2 bases, with 15 bases sitting between them. Germline lookup yields CDR1 SGHRS and CDR2 YFSETQ. CDR3 region: CASSDGAVHTDTQYF. DNA of the CDR3: TGCGCCAGCAGTGATGGAGCAGTTCACACAGATACGCAGTATTTT.

The gene calls are TRBV5-1 and TRBJ2-5; 11 nucleotides agree with TRBD1. The CDR3 runs 14 residues. Losses at the gene ends were 4 bases for V and 5 bases for J; bases not matched to a gene: 4. Per the germline V gene, CDR1 is SGHRS and CDR2 is YFSETQ. The CDR3 DNA reads as TGCGCCAGCAGCCAGGACAGGGGGCCTGAGACCCAGTACTTC. Translation: CASSQDRGPETQYF. Based on the CDR3 plus reference TRBV5-1 and TRBJ2-5, the full variable domain is KAGVTQTPRYLIKTRGQQVTLSCSPISGHRSVSWYQQTPGQGLQFLFEYFSETQRNKGNFPGRFSGRQFSNSRSEMNVSTLELGDSALYLCASSQDRGPETQYFGPGTRLLVL.

The CDR3 loop reads CASMGQISGNTIYF. CDR3 sequence (DNA): TGTGCCAGCATGGGACAGATCTCTGGAAACACCATATATTTT. This chain joins TRBV28 and TRBJ1-3, with TRBD1 matching over 7 bases. Germline trimming cut 7 bases from V and 0 bases from J; bases unmatched to any gene: 3. This CDR3 contains 14 residues. In germline, CDR1 is MDHEN, CDR2 SYDVKM.

V and J are TRBV24-1 and TRBJ1-5, with D unclear. With 6 bases removed from V and 9 bases from J, the gap between germline ends came to 14 bases. The germline gives CDR1 KGHDR, CDR2 SFDVKD. The CDR3 runs to 13 residues. The CDR3 protein is CATSPARGGPQHF. The CDR3 nucleotides read TGTGCCACCAGTCCGGCCCGGGGAGGGCCCCAGCATTTT.

The V call is TRBV19, the J call TRBJ2-3; D is possibly TRBD1 (7 bases). CDR3 length equals 17 residues. Germline lookup yields CDR1 LNHDA and CDR2 SQIVND (reference sequence). Between the trimmed V and J ends, which lost 0 bases and 2 bases, there was a span of 15 bases. CDR3 DNA: TGTGCCAGTAGTATAGATCTAACAGGGGACTCCACAGATACGCAGTATTTT. Protein: CASSIDLTGDSTDTQYF. Full variable domain (missing parts from reference TRBV19 and TRBJ2-3): DGGITQSPKYLFRKEGQNVTLSCEQNLNHDAMYWYRQDPGQGLRLIYYSQIVNDFQKGDIAEGYSVSREKKESFPLTVTSAQKNPTAFYLCASSIDLTGDSTDTQYFGPGTRLTVL.

The chain links TRBV10-1 to TRBJ1-2; D perhaps matches TRBD1 (5 bases). Germline lookup yields CDR1 WNHNN and CDR2 SYGVQD (reference sequence). V lost 7 bases, J lost 7 bases, and 22 bases lay in between. This CDR3 has 15 residues. The CDR3 reads CASKSGTREEGGYTF. The CDR3 nucleotides are TGCGCCAGCAAATCCGGGACTCGGGAGGAGGGTGGCTACACCTTC.

The chain is built from TRBV7-8 and TRBJ2-3; the D gene is possibly TRBD2 (5 bases). Germline assignment: CDR1 SGHVS and CDR2 FQNEAQ. V lost 3 bases, J lost 4 bases, and 17 bases lay in between. The CDR3 has 16 residues. The CDR3 coding sequence is TGTGCCAGCAGCTTCGGACGGGCTAGGAGGCCAGATACGCAGTATTTT. Translation: CASSFGRARRPDTQYF. Supplemented by reference TRBV7-8 and TRBJ2-3, the full variable domain reads GAGVSQSPRYKVAKRGQDVALRCDPISGHVSLFWYQQALGQGPEFLTYFQNEAQLDKSGLPSDRFFAERPEGSVSTLKIQRTQQEDSAVYLCASSFGRARRPDTQYFGPGTRLTVL.

This chain connects TRBV18 to TRBJ2-2; 7 positions agree with TRBD2. In germline, CDR1 is KGHSH, CDR2 LQKENI. There are 14 residues in the CDR3. The J segment lost 3 bases and the V segment lost 6 bases, leaving 4 bases of the junction unmatched. This chain's CDR3 is CASSSSGDTGELFF. The CDR3 DNA sequence: TGTGCCAGCTCCTCCAGCGGGGACACCGGGGAGCTGTTTTTT.

J is TRBJ2-7 and V is TRBV3-1 (or the pseudogene TRBV3-2), with TRBD2 matching over 11 bases. V gave up 4 bases and J gave up 1 base; unmatched junction bases: 0. The CDR3 totals 14 residues. Germline V gene lookup returns CDR1 LGHDT and CDR2 YNNKEL (reference sequence). Written as DNA, the CDR3 is TGTGCCAGCAGCCGACTAGCGGGGTCCTACGAGCAGTACTTC. This translates into CASSRLAGSYEQYF.

V is TRBV7-9 and J is TRBJ2-7; tentative D call: TRBD1 (6 bases). The CDR3 sequence is 14 residues long. The germline CDR1 and CDR2 sequences are SEHNR and FQNEAQ (reference sequence). Deletions cut 1 base from V and 0 bases from J, with 7 bases between. Here the CDR3 reads CASSLGRGSYEQYF. The DNA for the CDR3 is TGTGCCAGCAGCTTAGGCAGGGGCTCCTACGAGCAGTACTTC.

The V and J genes are TRBV6-5 and TRBJ2-1; perhaps TRBD1 as D (6 bases). The CDR3 has 13 amino acids. Trimming took off 10 bases at V and 9 bases at J, with 19 bases between the two ends. From germline, CDR1 is MNHEY and CDR2 SVGAGI. The CDR3, as DNA: TGTGCCACCACCAGGGGCCTTTCCGGTGAGCAGTTCTTC. Its protein is CATTRGLSGEQFF.

The J gene is TRBJ2-5, the V gene TRBV7-9; 13 nucleotides agree with TRBD2. Germline V lookup: CDR1 SEHNR, CDR2 FQNEAQ (reference sequence). With V trimmed by 6 bases and J by 5 bases, 6 bases remained unmatched. The CDR3 sequence is 15 residues long. The CDR3 sequence: CASSTGTSGKETQYF. Written as DNA, the CDR3 is TGTGCCAGCAGTACCGGGACTAGCGGGAAGGAGACCCAGTACTTC.

The chain is built from TRBV5-1 and TRBJ2-5; tentative D call: TRBD1 (6 bases). This CDR3 contains 15 residues. Trimming removed 7 bases at V and 5 bases at J, with 21 bases between. Germline loops: CDR1 SGHRS, CDR2 YFSETQ. The CDR3 nucleotides are TGCGCCAGCGTACGAACCGGACAGATCGCCGAGACCCAGTACTTC. It specifies CASVRTGQIAETQYF.

This clone was observed a single time. The chain uses TRBV19 and TRBJ2-2, with D possibly matching TRBD1 (6 bases). V was pared by 9 bases and J by 0 bases, with 11 bases between. The CDR3 extends over 14 amino acids. CDR1 is LNHDA, CDR2 SQIVND, per germline (reference sequence). The CDR3 coding sequence is TGTGCCAGCAGGGACACAGCGAACACCGGGGAGCTGTTTTTT. This encodes CASRDTANTGELFF.

The V gene is TRBV24-1, the J gene TRBJ2-5, with TRBD2 as a possible D gene (6 bases). Germline assignment: CDR1 KGHDR and CDR2 SFDVKD. This CDR3 region has 15 residues. V was pared by 4 bases and J by 1 base, with 12 bases between. CDR3 bases: TGTGCCACCAGTGAGGGCGGGGCTTCCCAAGAGACCCAGTACTTC. Protein sequence: CATSEGGASQETQYF.

With regard to this clone: In the same sample, other DNA sequences code for this CDR3. This rearrangement joins TRBV6-6 to TRBJ1-1, with 7 bases that match TRBD1. The CDR3 has 13 residues. Germline CDR1 and CDR2: MNHNY and SVGAGI (reference sequence). V was clipped by 6 bases and J by 4 bases; unmatched bases: 5. The CDR3 bases are TGTGCCAGCAGACAGGGGAGCGGCACTGAAGCTTTCTTT. It is translated as CASRQGSGTEAFF.